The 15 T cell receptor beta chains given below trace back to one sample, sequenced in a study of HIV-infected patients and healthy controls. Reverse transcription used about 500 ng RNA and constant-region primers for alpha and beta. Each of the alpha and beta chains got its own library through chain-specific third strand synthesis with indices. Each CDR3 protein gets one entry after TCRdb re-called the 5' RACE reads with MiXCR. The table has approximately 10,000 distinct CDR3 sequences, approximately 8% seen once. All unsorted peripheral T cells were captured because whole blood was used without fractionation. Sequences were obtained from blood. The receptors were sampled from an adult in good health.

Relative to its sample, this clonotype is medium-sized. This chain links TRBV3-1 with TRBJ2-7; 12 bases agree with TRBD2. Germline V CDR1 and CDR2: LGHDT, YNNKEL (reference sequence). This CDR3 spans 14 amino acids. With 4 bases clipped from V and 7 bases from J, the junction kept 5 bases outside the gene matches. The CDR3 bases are TGTGCCAGCAGCCTAATGACTAGCGGGGGAGAGCAGTACTTC. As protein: CASSLMTSGGEQYF.

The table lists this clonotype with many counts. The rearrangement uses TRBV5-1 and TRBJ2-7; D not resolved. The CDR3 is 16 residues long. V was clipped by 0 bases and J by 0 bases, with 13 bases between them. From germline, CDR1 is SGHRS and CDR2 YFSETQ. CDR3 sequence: CASSLGGPVGSYEQYF. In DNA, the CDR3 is TGCGCCAGCAGCTTGGGAGGACCCGTGGGCTCCTACGAGCAGTACTTC.

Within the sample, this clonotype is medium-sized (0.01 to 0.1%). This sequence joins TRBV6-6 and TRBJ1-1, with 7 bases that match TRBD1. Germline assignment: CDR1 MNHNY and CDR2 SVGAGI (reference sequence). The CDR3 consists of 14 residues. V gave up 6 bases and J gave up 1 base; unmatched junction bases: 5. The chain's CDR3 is CASSPGTENTEAFF. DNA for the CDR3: TGTGCCAGCAGCCCCGGGACAGAGAACACTGAAGCTTTCTTT.

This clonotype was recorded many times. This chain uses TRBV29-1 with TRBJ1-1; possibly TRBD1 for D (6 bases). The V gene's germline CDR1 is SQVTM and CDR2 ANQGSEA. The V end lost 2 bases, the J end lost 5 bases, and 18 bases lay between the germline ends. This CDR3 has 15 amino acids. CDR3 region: CSVELRGAWGTEAFF. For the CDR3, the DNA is TGCAGCGTTGAATTGCGGGGGGCCTGGGGAACTGAAGCTTTCTTT.

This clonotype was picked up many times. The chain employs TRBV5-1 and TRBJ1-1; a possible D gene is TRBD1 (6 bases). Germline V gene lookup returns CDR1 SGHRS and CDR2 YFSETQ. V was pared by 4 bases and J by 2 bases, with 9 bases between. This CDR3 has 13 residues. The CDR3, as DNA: TGCGCCAGCAGCGCGACAGGCAACACTGAAGCTTTCTTT. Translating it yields CASSATGNTEAFF.

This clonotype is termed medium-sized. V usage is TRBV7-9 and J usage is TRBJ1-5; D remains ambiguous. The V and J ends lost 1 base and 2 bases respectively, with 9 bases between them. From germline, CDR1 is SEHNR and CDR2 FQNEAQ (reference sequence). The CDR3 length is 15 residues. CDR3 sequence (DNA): TGTGCCAGCAGCTTAGGGGAGACTGGCAATCAGCCCCAGCATTTT. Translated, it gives CASSLGETGNQPQHF.

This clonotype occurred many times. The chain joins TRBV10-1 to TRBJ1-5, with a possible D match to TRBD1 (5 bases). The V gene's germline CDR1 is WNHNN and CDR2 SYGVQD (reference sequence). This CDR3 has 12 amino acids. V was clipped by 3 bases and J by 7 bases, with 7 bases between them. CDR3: CASSDRDQPQHF. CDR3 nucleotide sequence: TGCGCCAGCAGTGACCGGGACCAGCCCCAGCATTTT.

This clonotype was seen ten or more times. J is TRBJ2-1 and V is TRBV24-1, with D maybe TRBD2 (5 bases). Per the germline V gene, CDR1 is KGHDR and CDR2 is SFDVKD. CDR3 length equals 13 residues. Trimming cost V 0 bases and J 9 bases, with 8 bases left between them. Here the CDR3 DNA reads TGTGCCACCAGTGATTTGATGGGGAGTGAGCAGTTCTTC. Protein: CATSDLMGSEQFF.

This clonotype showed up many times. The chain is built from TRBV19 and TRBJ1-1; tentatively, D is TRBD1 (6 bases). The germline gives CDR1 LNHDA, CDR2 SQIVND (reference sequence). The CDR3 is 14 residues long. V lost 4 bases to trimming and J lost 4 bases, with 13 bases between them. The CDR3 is CASSRTTGRTEAFF. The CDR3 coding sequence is TGTGCCAGTAGTAGGACGACAGGCCGCACTGAAGCTTTCTTT.

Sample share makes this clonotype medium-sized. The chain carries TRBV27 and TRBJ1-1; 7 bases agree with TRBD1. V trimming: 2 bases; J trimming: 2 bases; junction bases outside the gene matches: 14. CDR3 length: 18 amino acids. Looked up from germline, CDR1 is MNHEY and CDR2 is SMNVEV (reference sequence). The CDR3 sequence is CASSLGFEAGGANTEAFF. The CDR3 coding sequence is TGTGCCAGCAGTTTAGGGTTCGAGGCAGGGGGGGCTAACACTGAAGCTTTCTTT.

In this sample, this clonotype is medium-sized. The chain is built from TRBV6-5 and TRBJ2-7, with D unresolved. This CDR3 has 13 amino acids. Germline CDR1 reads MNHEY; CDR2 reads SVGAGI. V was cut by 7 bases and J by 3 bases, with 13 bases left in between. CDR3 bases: TGTGCCAGCAACCGTGGGGTCAACTACGAGCAGTACTTC. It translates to CASNRGVNYEQYF.

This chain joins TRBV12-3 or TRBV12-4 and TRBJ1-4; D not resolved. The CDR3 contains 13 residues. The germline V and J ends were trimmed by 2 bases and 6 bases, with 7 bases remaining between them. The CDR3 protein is CASSLRQDEKLFF. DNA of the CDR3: TGTGCCAGCAGTTTACGGCAGGATGAAAAACTGTTTTTT.

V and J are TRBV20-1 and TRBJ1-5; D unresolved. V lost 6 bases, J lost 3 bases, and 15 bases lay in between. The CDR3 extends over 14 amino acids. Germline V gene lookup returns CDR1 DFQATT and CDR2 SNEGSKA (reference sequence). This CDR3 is CSAMGQTYNQPQHF. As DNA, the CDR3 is TGCAGTGCCATGGGTCAAACGTACAATCAGCCCCAGCATTTT.

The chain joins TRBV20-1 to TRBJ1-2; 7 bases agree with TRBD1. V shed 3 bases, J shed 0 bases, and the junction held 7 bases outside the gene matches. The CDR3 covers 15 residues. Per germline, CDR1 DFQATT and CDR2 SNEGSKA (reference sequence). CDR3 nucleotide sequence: TGCAGTGCTAGCCCCCGGGACAGAGCTAACTATGGCTACACCTTC. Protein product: CSASPRDRANYGYTF.

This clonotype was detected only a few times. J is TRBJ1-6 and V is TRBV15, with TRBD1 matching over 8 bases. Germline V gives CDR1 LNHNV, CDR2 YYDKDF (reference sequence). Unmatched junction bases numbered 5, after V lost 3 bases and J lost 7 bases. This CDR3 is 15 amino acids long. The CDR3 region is CATSRDRVFNSPLHF. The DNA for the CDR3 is TGTGCCACCAGCAGGGACAGGGTCTTCAATTCACCCCTCCACTTT.